The 27 T cell receptor beta chains below come from one sample, sequenced in a study of blood T cell repertoires in COVID-19. Generated by immunoSEQ multiplex PCR, the TCRdb table keeps only in-frame clones and is missing some. The table shows over 400,000 clones, with 75% to 90% occurring only once. Input material: PBMCs or T cells enriched from blood (not recorded which). The receptor set was obtained from a woman between 55 and 75 years old who had recovered from COVID-19.

The rearrangement joins TRBV11-2 to TRBJ1-6, with D unresolved. Trimming stripped 1 base from V and 6 bases from J, with 7 bases between. CDR1 SGHAT and CDR2 FQNNGV come from the germline V gene. The CDR3 spans 14 residues. CDR3 nucleotides: TGTGCCAGCAGCTTAGTACAGAGTAATTCACCCCTCCACTTT. Its protein product is CASSLVQSNSPLHF.

This rearrangement joins TRBV19 to TRBJ2-7; possible D gene TRBD1, 6 bases. The ends were cut back, 8 bases at V and 2 bases at J, with 13 bases in the middle. This CDR3 is 13 amino acids long. Looked up from germline, CDR1 is LNHDA and CDR2 is SQIVND (reference sequence). This CDR3 reads CASGPGTTYEQYF. The CDR3, as DNA: TGTGCCAGTGGACCCGGGACAACCTACGAGCAGTACTTC.

The chain uses TRBV7-9 and TRBJ2-2; TRBD1 matches at 9 bases. The V segment lost 5 bases and the J segment 1 base; nucleotides outside the gene matches: 5. This CDR3 has 16 amino acids. Germline values: CDR1 SEHNR, CDR2 FQNEAQ (reference sequence). The CDR3 region is CASSALGQGNTGELFF. DNA for the CDR3: TGTGCCAGCAGCGCATTGGGACAGGGGAACACCGGGGAGCTGTTTTTT.

The chain is built from TRBV24-1 and TRBJ1-1, with unresolved D. Trimming took off 5 bases at V and 4 bases at J, with 4 bases between the two ends. The CDR3 sequence is 11 residues long. CDR1 and CDR2 (germline): KGHDR, SFDVKD. CDR3 protein: CATSAGTEAFF. The CDR3 DNA sequence: TGTGCCACCAGTGCGGGCACTGAAGCTTTCTTT.

The V gene is TRBV15, the J gene TRBJ1-1, with D tentatively TRBD1 (5 bases). This CDR3 contains 14 residues. CDR1 LNHNV and CDR2 YYDKDF come from the germline V gene (reference sequence). Between the trimmed V and J ends, which lost 1 base and 5 bases, there was a span of 11 bases. The CDR3 DNA is TGTGCCACCAGCAGAGGGGCAGGGTGGACTGAAGCTTTCTTT. Translation gives CATSRGAGWTEAFF. Full variable domain (remainder filled in from reference TRBV15 and TRBJ1-1): DAMVIQNPRYQVTQFGKPVTLSCSQTLNHNVMYWYQQKSSQAPKLLFHYYDKDFNNEADTPDNFQSRRPNTSFCFLDIRSPGLGDTAMYLCATSRGAGWTEAFFGQGTRLTVV.

The gene calls are TRBV3-1 (or the pseudogene TRBV3-2) and TRBJ1-2; 11 bases are a match to TRBD1. The CDR3 totals 15 residues. V was clipped by 1 base and J by 7 bases; unmatched bases: 5. The V gene's germline CDR1 is LGHDT and CDR2 YNNKEL (reference sequence). The chain's CDR3 is CASSQGTGGPSGYTF. The DNA for the CDR3 is TGTGCCAGCAGCCAAGGGACAGGGGGCCCCTCTGGCTACACCTTC.

This clone was detected only once. The V and J genes are TRBV5-1 and TRBJ1-6; 7 positions match TRBD1. CDR1 is SGHRS, CDR2 YFSETQ, per germline. Trimming took 0 bases from V and 9 from J; bases not matched to a gene: 6. The CDR3 extends over 15 amino acids. This CDR3 reads CASSLVYRGLSPLHF. Written as DNA, the CDR3 is TGCGCCAGCAGCTTGGTGTATAGGGGGCTTTCACCCCTCCACTTT.

In DNA, the CDR3 is TGTGCCAGCAGCTTGGCCTGGCAGACTATTAGCAATCAGCCCCAGCATTTT. The encoded protein is CASSLAWQTISNQPQHF. This rearrangement joins TRBV5-8 to TRBJ1-5; D remains unclear. Trimming removed 0 bases from V and 0 bases from J, with 13 bases in between. CDR3 length: 17 residues. Per the germline V gene, CDR1 is SGHTS and CDR2 is YDEGEE.

The chain carries TRBV28 and TRBJ2-2, with a possible D match to TRBD2 (6 bases). The CDR3 loop spans 15 amino acids. The V gene's germline CDR1 is MDHEN and CDR2 SYDVKM. The germline V and J ends were trimmed by 8 bases and 0 bases, with 13 bases remaining between them. The CDR3 reads CASSQGGANTGELFF. CDR3 DNA sequence: TGTGCCAGCTCCCAGGGAGGAGCGAACACCGGGGAGCTGTTTTTT.

This clone has a single count. The gene calls are TRBV7-2 and TRBJ2-1; TRBD2 might be the D (6 bases). The CDR3 consists of 14 residues. The germline V and J ends were trimmed by 1 base and 7 bases, with 11 bases remaining between them. CDR1 and CDR2 (germline): SGHTA, FQGNSA. CDR3 residues: CASSLVGGKNEQFF. The CDR3 DNA is TGTGCCAGCAGCTTAGTTGGGGGGAAGAATGAGCAGTTCTTC.

This sequence joins TRBV5-1 and TRBJ1-3, with D possibly TRBD1 on 5 matching bases. V lost 3 bases and J 3 bases, leaving 7 bases between the germline ends. Germline CDR1 reads SGHRS; CDR2 reads YFSETQ. This CDR3 has 13 amino acids. The DNA for the CDR3 is TGCGCCAGCAGCTCCAGGGTTGGAAACACCATATATTTT. The encoded protein is CASSSRVGNTIYF.

The V gene is TRBV24-1, the J gene TRBJ1-5; 9 nucleotides agree with TRBD1. J was trimmed by 4 bases and V by 2 bases; bases with no gene match: 5. CDR1 and CDR2 from the germline V gene are KGHDR and SFDVKD. The CDR3 runs to 16 residues. CDR3 loop: CATSDSSGQGNQPQHF. The DNA of the CDR3 is TGTGCCACCAGTGATTCATCGGGACAGGGAAATCAGCCCCAGCATTTT.

V gene TRBV2 combines with J gene TRBJ2-7, with 7 bases lining up with TRBD1. Germline CDR1 and CDR2: SNHLY and FYNNEI. CDR3 length: 14 residues. V gave up 6 bases and J gave up 4 bases; unmatched junction bases: 9. In DNA form, the CDR3 reads TGTGCCAGCAGACACAGGGGACCTAGGTACGAGCAGTACGTC. Translated: CASRHRGPRYEQYV.

V gene TRBV4-1 combines with J gene TRBJ2-2; 8 bases agree with TRBD2. V trimming: 6 bases; J trimming: 4 bases; junction bases outside the gene matches: 7. This CDR3 region has 15 residues. In germline, CDR1 is MGHRA, CDR2 YSYEKL. CDR3 loop: CASRIGGAGTGELFF. DNA of the CDR3: TGCGCCAGCAGAATCGGGGGGGCGGGCACCGGGGAGCTGTTTTTT.

This sequence joins TRBV18 and TRBJ2-5; D is undetermined. The CDR3 totals 12 residues. Germline V gene data show CDR1 as KGHSH and CDR2 as LQKENI. V lost 1 base to trimming and J lost 3 bases, with 3 bases between them. CDR3 amino acids: CASSPLEETQYF. CDR3 nucleotides: TGTGCCAGCTCACCACTCGAAGAGACCCAGTACTTC.

The gene calls are TRBV12-3 or TRBV12-4 and TRBJ1-2; a weak D match, TRBD1 (5 bases). V dropped 9 bases and J dropped 4 bases, with 12 bases sitting between them. The CDR3 sequence is 12 residues long. Written as DNA, the CDR3 is TGTGCCAGTCGGGACTCTTTCTATGGCTACACCTTC. It encodes CASRDSFYGYTF.

V gene TRBV5-4 combines with J gene TRBJ1-3, with D maybe TRBD1 (5 bases). The CDR3 extends over 16 amino acids. The germline CDR1 and CDR2 sequences are SGHNT and YYREEE (reference sequence). Trimming pared 0 bases from V and 0 bases from J, leaving 10 bases between. For the CDR3, the DNA is TGTGCCAGCAGCTTGGCGCCGGGGGGCTCTGGAAACACCATATATTTT. This codes for CASSLAPGGSGNTIYF.

V gene TRBV28 combines with J gene TRBJ1-1, with TRBD1 as a possible D gene (5 bases). The germline V gene encodes CDR1 MDHEN and CDR2 SYDVKM. V gave up 3 bases and J gave up 0 bases, with 11 bases separating them. The CDR3 has 15 amino acids. In nucleotides, the CDR3 is TGTGCCAGCAGTTTGTTGACAGTCATGAACACTGAAGCTTTCTTT. As protein: CASSLLTVMNTEAFF.

This clone occurred a few times. The J gene is TRBJ2-1, the V gene TRBV11-3; the D gene is possibly TRBD1 (6 bases). This CDR3 has 15 residues. Trimming stripped 6 bases from V and 4 bases from J, with 16 bases between. Germline CDR1 reads SGHNT; CDR2 reads YENEEA. CDR3 DNA sequence: TGTGCCAGCAGTCACAGGGCCATGGTTTACAATGAGCAGTTCTTC. Protein sequence: CASSHRAMVYNEQFF.

As concerns this clone: Different DNA sequences within this sample yield the same CDR3. The chain uses TRBV10-3 and TRBJ1-5, with TRBD1 matching 8 bases. The CDR3 runs 14 residues. From germline, CDR1 is ENHRY and CDR2 SYGVKD. Trimming at V came to 6 bases and at J to 4 bases, leaving 5 bases not matched to a gene. CDR3 sequence reads: CAISTDRGNQPQHF. The DNA of the CDR3 is TGTGCCATCAGCACAGACAGGGGTAATCAGCCCCAGCATTTT.

The gene calls are TRBV5-4 and TRBJ1-4; 7 bases are shared with TRBD1. Looked up from germline, CDR1 is SGHNT and CDR2 is YYREEE (reference sequence). This CDR3 comprises 15 residues. Losses at the gene ends were 0 bases for V and 5 bases for J; bases not matched to a gene: 4. The CDR3 DNA follows: TGTGCCAGCAGCTTGGGGACAGGTGCGAATGAAAAACTGTTTTTT. Amino acid sequence: CASSLGTGANEKLFF. Based on the CDR3 plus reference TRBV5-4 and TRBJ1-4, the full variable domain is ETGVTQSPTHLIKTRGQQVTLRCSSQSGHNTVSWYQQALGQGPQFIFQYYREEENGRGNFPPRFSGLQFPNYSSELNVNALELDDSALYLCASSLGTGANEKLFFGSGTQLSVL.

The chain uses TRBV4-2 and TRBJ2-2; D perhaps matches TRBD2 (7 bases). Trimming shortened V by 4 bases and J by 5 bases, and 20 bases separated the two germline ends. The CDR3 is 17 amino acids. Per the germline V gene, CDR1 is LGHNA and CDR2 is YNFKEQ. DNA of the CDR3: TGTGCCAGCAGCCCACACAACGGGGGGCTCCGGACCGGGGAGCTGTTTTTT. Its protein product is CASSPHNGGLRTGELFF.

The chain combines TRBV6-2 or TRBV6-3 with TRBJ2-3; the D gene is possibly TRBD2 (6 bases). Trimming took off 3 bases at V and 3 bases at J, with 13 bases between the two ends. Germline CDR1 and CDR2: MNHEY and SVGEGT. The CDR3 sequence is 15 residues long. The CDR3 sequence is CASSYWGVLTDTQYF. The CDR3 DNA reads TGTGCCAGCAGTTATTGGGGGGTTCTTACAGATACGCAGTATTTT.

The chain links TRBV7-7 to TRBJ2-1, with 7 bases that match TRBD1. The CDR3 has 15 residues. From germline, CDR1 is SSHAT and CDR2 FNYEAQ (reference sequence). J lost 0 bases, V lost 1 base, and 0 bases had no gene match. The CDR3 spells CASSLGDSSYNEQFF. In DNA, the CDR3 is TGTGCCAGCAGCTTAGGGGACAGCTCCTACAATGAGCAGTTCTTC.

This clone was seen a handful of times. This sequence joins TRBV27 and TRBJ1-1, with TRBD1 as a possible D gene (6 bases). V lost 4 bases, J lost 4 bases, and 22 bases lay in between. Germline V lookup: CDR1 MNHEY, CDR2 SMNVEV (reference sequence). This CDR3 has 17 amino acids. The CDR3 coding sequence is TGTGCCAGCAGTTCCCCCCCTGGGGGCAGAACGGGCACTGAAGCTTTCTTT. Protein sequence: CASSSPPGGRTGTEAFF.

The chain employs TRBV9 and TRBJ1-2; 7 bases agree with TRBD1. CDR1 is SGDLS and CDR2 is YYNGEE in the germline V gene. V lost 4 bases to trimming and J lost 8 bases; unmatched junction nucleotides: 5. There are 12 residues in the CDR3. The CDR3 sequence: CASSPSDRGYTF. Here the CDR3 DNA reads TGTGCCAGCAGCCCCTCGGACAGGGGCTACACCTTC.

In its sample, this clone was seen once. This chain joins TRBV14 and TRBJ2-1; 7 nucleotides agree with TRBD1. Unmatched junction bases numbered 3, after V lost 4 bases and J lost 6 bases. The length of the CDR3 is 13 residues. Germline V CDR1 and CDR2: SGHDN, FVKESK. This chain's CDR3 is CASSRRQGNEQFF. CDR3 nucleotides: TGTGCCAGCAGCCGTCGACAGGGCAATGAGCAGTTCTTC.